This T cell receptor beta chain emerged from a study of cytomegalovirus exposure and HLA in healthy donors. The CDR3 is 14 residues long. The germline V gene has CDR1 MNHNY and CDR2 SVGAGI (reference sequence). The V and J ends lost 6 bases and 1 base, in that order; junction bases with no gene match: 5. Primers: 60 Vbeta forward and 13 Jbeta reverse. Profiled with immunoSEQ multiplex PCR; TCRdb holds only in-frame clones, not every one. The sample carries about 120,000 clones, about 70% recorded once. The chain combines TRBV6-6 with TRBJ1-2; TRBD1 aligns across 7 bases. This receptor was taken from a woman between 40 and 55 years old in good health and CMV-seropositive. The sequenced sample consisted of PBMCs. DNA of the CDR3: TGTGCCAGCAGCAGACAGGGTGATAACTATGGCTACACCTTC. It codes for CASSRQGDNYGYTF.